The sequence of this T cell receptor (beta chain) was determined in a study of cytomegalovirus exposure and HLA in healthy donors. Study-level findings and limits: Certain indistinguishable V segments, among them TRBV6-2 and TRBV6-3, were excluded. Versus the approximately 670-donor mean, an Asian-associated ancestry cluster reportedly showed fewer N-insertions in a later analysis. In vitro checks showed that a few CMV-associated chains really do target CMV antigens.

This CDR3 has 13 amino acids. Germline CDR1 reads MGHRA; CDR2 reads YSYEKL. V lost 3 bases to trimming and J lost 8 bases, with 13 bases between them. This clone was seen at least ten times. Its antigen is undetermined. PCR amplification relied on 60 Vbeta primers (plus 13 Jbeta primers). Using immunoSEQ multiplex PCR, the repertoire was profiled, and TCRdb retains in-frame clones only, with some absent. Of about 190,000 clones listed, around 90% are singletons. The origin of this receptor is a young woman in good health and CMV-seronegative. The V call is TRBV4-1, the J call TRBJ1-1; D is uncertain. Sequenced material: PBMCs. The CDR3: CASSQAGETEAFF. The CDR3 nucleotides read TGCGCCAGCAGCCAGGCGGGTGAAACCGAAGCTTTCTTT.